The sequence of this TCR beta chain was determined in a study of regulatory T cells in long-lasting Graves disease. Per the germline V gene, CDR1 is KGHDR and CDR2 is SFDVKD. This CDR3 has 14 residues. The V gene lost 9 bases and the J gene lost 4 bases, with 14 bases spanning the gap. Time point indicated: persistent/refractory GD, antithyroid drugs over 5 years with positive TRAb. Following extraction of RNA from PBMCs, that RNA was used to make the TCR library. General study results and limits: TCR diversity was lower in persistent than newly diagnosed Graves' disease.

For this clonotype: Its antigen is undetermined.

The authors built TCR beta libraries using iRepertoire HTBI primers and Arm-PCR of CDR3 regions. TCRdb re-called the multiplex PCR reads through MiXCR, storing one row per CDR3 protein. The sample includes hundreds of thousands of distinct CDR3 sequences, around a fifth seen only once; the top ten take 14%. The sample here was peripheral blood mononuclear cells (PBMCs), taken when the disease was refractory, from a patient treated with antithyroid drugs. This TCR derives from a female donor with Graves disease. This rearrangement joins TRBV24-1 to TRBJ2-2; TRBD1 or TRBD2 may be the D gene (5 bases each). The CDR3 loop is CATGPGTVTGELFF. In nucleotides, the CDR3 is TGTGCCACCGGCCCCGGGACGGTCACCGGGGAGCTGTTTTTT.